The source of this TCR beta chain is a study of shared clonotypes between healthy human individuals. At the level of the study: The study enrolled a couple of women and three men aged 18 to 49. Regarding the study as a whole: Rarefaction demonstrated incomplete sorted-subset sequencing despite large depth.

This clone showed up just a few times. Its antigen remains unidentified. CDR3 length: 14 residues. The V gene's germline CDR1 is MRHNA and CDR2 SNTAGT. Trimming left V 6 bases short and J 2 bases short, with 11 bases between. Repertoires were generated with immunoSEQ multiplex PCR, while TCRdb's copy carries only in-frame clones and drops some. The sample includes under 150,000 clones, around 71% of them seen just once. CCR7-negative CD45RA+ TemRA cells were combined with CD45RO+ cells to form CD8 memory. This TCR derives from a young woman in good health. Sequencing was done on a sample of memory CD8+ T cells sorted from blood. Described subset: CD45RO+ cells pooled with CCR7-negative TemRA cells. The V gene is TRBV6-4, the J gene TRBJ1-5; no reliable D call. DNA for the CDR3: TGTGCCAGCAGCTTAGCCGGGGGCAATCAGCCCCAGCATTTT. Protein sequence: CASSLAGGNQPQHF.